Shown below are 18 T cell receptor beta chains from a single sample sequenced in a study of T cell changes during pregnancy in multiple sclerosis. Measured with immunoSEQ multiplex PCR; TCRdb has only the in-frame clones, and not every one. The sample lists tens of thousands of clones, about 90% seen once, with approximately 0.74% in the top ten. The sequencing here drew on CD4+ T cells from peripheral blood mononuclear cells, taken in the first trimester of pregnancy. These receptor sequences come from a female donor in good health, enrolled as a control in a pregnancy study.

The sample holds a few counts of this clone. The chain has TRBV15 and TRBJ2-3; TRBD2 matches at 8 bases. The CDR3 has 16 amino acids. Germline lookup yields CDR1 LNHNV and CDR2 YYDKDF (reference sequence). J was trimmed by 4 bases and V by 1 base; bases with no gene match: 7. The CDR3 sequence is CATSRASGSGADTQYF. The CDR3 DNA reads TGTGCCACCAGCAGAGCTTCTGGTAGCGGGGCAGATACGCAGTATTTT. The full variable domain, with the rest looked up from reference TRBV15 and TRBJ2-3, is DAMVIQNPRYQVTQFGKPVTLSCSQTLNHNVMYWYQQKSSQAPKLLFHYYDKDFNNEADTPDNFQSRRPNTSFCFLDIRSPGLGDTAMYLCATSRASGSGADTQYFGPGTRLTVL.

The genes are TRBV15 and TRBJ1-5; D not resolved. CDR1 LNHNV and CDR2 YYDKDF come from the germline V gene (reference sequence). The CDR3 is made up of 13 amino acids. Trimming removed 0 bases from V and 4 bases from J, with 4 bases in between. CDR3 DNA sequence: TGTGCCACCAGCAGAGACCAAAATCAGCCCCAGCATTTT. It encodes CATSRDQNQPQHF.

This clone was detected only once. J is TRBJ1-6 and V is TRBV7-2; 8 positions match TRBD1. V lost 5 bases, J lost 0 bases, and 9 bases stayed unmatched. This CDR3 is built from 18 residues. Germline V CDR1 and CDR2: SGHTA, FQGNSA. This chain's CDR3 is CASSPPGTGSSYNSPLHF. The DNA of the CDR3 is TGTGCCAGCAGCCCACCCGGGACAGGCAGCTCCTATAATTCACCCCTCCACTTT. Full variable domain (missing parts from reference TRBV7-2 and TRBJ1-6): GAGVSQSPSNKVTEKGKDVELRCDPISGHTALYWYRQSLGQGLEFLIYFQGNSAPDKSGLPSDRFSAERTGGSVSTLTIQRTQQEDSAVYLCASSPPGTGSSYNSPLHFGNGTRLTVT.

The chain links TRBV5-4 to TRBJ2-1, with TRBD2 as a possible D gene (6 bases). This CDR3 has 15 residues. V was shortened by 2 bases and J by 4 bases, with 13 bases between the two germline ends. Germline V gene sequence: CDR1 SGHNT, CDR2 YYREEE (reference sequence). The CDR3 spells CASSFGGDQYNEQFF. The CDR3 DNA sequence: TGTGCCAGCAGCTTTGGCGGGGACCAATACAATGAGCAGTTCTTC. The whole variable domain, filled in from reference TRBV5-4 and TRBJ2-1, reads ETGVTQSPTHLIKTRGQQVTLRCSSQSGHNTVSWYQQALGQGPQFIFQYYREEENGRGNFPPRFSGLQFPNYSSELNVNALELDDSALYLCASSFGGDQYNEQFFGPGTRLTVL.

The genes are TRBV5-4 and TRBJ2-5, with 9 nucleotides matching TRBD1. The germline V gene encodes CDR1 SGHNT and CDR2 YYREEE (reference sequence). J was trimmed by 5 bases and V by 3 bases; bases with no gene match: 5. The CDR3 has 14 amino acids. The CDR3 bases are TGTGCCAGCAGCTCACAGGGGGCTAGGGAGACCCAGTACTTC. As protein: CASSSQGARETQYF. The full variable domain, with the rest looked up from reference TRBV5-4 and TRBJ2-5, is ETGVTQSPTHLIKTRGQQVTLRCSSQSGHNTVSWYQQALGQGPQFIFQYYREEENGRGNFPPRFSGLQFPNYSSELNVNALELDDSALYLCASSSQGARETQYFGPGTRLLVL.

The genes are TRBV5-1 and TRBJ2-2, with a possible D match to TRBD2 (5 bases). V lost 0 bases, J lost 6 bases, and 9 bases lay in between. Germline loops: CDR1 SGHRS, CDR2 YFSETQ. The CDR3 length is 14 residues. In DNA, the CDR3 is TGCGCCAGCAGCTTGGCTACTAGTGCCGGGGAGCTGTTTTTT. Translation gives CASSLATSAGELFF.

The V gene is TRBV11-2, the J gene TRBJ1-6; D uncertain. The CDR3 consists of 14 residues. CDR1 is SGHAT, CDR2 FQNNGV, per germline. Trimming shortened V by 0 bases and J by 6 bases, and 6 bases separated the two germline ends. The chain's CDR3 is CASSLELSNSPLHF. In DNA, the CDR3 is TGTGCCAGCAGCTTAGAACTGAGTAATTCACCCCTCCACTTT.

V is TRBV30 and J is TRBJ1-4, with a tentative D call TRBD1 (5 bases). V lost 0 bases and J 3 bases, leaving 11 bases between the germline ends. Germline V lookup: CDR1 GTSNPN, CDR2 SVGIG (reference sequence). The CDR3 length is 15 residues. This CDR3 is CAWSVAAGPNEKLFF. The CDR3 DNA follows: TGTGCCTGGAGTGTCGCGGCAGGGCCTAATGAAAAACTGTTTTTT.

V and J are TRBV7-6 and TRBJ1-4; D may be TRBD1 (6 bases). The CDR3 loop spans 14 amino acids. The germline V gene encodes CDR1 SGHVS and CDR2 FNYEAQ. V gave up 5 bases and J gave up 5 bases, with 12 bases separating them. This CDR3 reads CASSLRGPNEKLFF. Here the CDR3 DNA reads TGTGCCAGCAGCCTCAGGGGCCCAAATGAAAAACTGTTTTTT.

This chain connects TRBV7-2 to TRBJ2-2; TRBD2 might be the D (7 bases). The V and J ends lost 5 bases and 5 bases respectively, with 18 bases between them. CDR1 and CDR2 from the germline V gene are SGHTA and FQGNSA. The CDR3 totals 16 residues. CDR3: CASSPSGQLNTGELFF. The CDR3 DNA reads as TGTGCCAGCAGCCCTAGCGGACAGTTAAATACCGGGGAGCTGTTTTTT.

About this clone: Distinct nucleotide sequences in the sample also encode this CDR3. The chain employs TRBV18 and TRBJ1-2; 8 positions agree with TRBD1. The junction had 3 bases not matched to a gene; V was cut back by 2 bases and J by 7 bases. In germline, CDR1 is KGHSH, CDR2 LQKENI. This CDR3 is built from 13 residues. In DNA form, the CDR3 reads TGTGCCAGCTCACCAGGGACAGGTGGTGGCTACACCTTC. It encodes CASSPGTGGGYTF.

The J gene is TRBJ1-5, the V gene TRBV19; 9 bases map to TRBD1. CDR3 size: 16 residues. Germline V CDR1 and CDR2: LNHDA, SQIVND (reference sequence). J gave up 5 bases and V 5 bases, and 10 bases lay outside the gene matches. CDR3 protein: CASSHGTGPNDQPQHF. The CDR3 DNA is TGTGCCAGTAGTCACGGGACAGGGCCCAACGATCAGCCCCAGCATTTT.

This clone was seen a few times. The chain couples TRBV7-2 to TRBJ1-6; a weak D match, TRBD1 (5 bases). Deletions cut 5 bases from V and 5 bases from J, with 19 bases between. Germline CDR1 is SGHTA and CDR2 is FQGNSA. The CDR3 has 17 residues. The CDR3 protein is CASSQRRPGLDNSPLHF. CDR3 DNA sequence: TGTGCCAGCAGCCAGAGGCGCCCAGGGCTCGATAATTCACCCCTCCACTTT.

The chain carries TRBV5-1 and TRBJ2-3, with 14 bases matching TRBD2. Germline-derived CDR1 and CDR2 are SGHRS and YFSETQ. This CDR3 is 16 amino acids long. V shed 6 bases, J shed 4 bases, and the junction held 7 bases outside the gene matches. In DNA, the CDR3 is TGCGCCAGCACCTCGGGACTAGCGGGGGCCCCAGATACGCAGTATTTT. It codes for CASTSGLAGAPDTQYF.

The chain is built from TRBV5-6 and TRBJ2-2, with 7 bases matching TRBD1. The CDR3 runs 16 residues. V dropped 4 bases and J dropped 0; count of bases not matched to a gene: 6. Germline V CDR1 and CDR2: SGHDT, YYEEEE. The chain's CDR3 is CASSGPTGSNTGELFF. In DNA form, the CDR3 reads TGTGCCAGCAGCGGTCCGACAGGGTCGAACACCGGGGAGCTGTTTTTT.

V usage is TRBV19 and J usage is TRBJ2-7, with D maybe TRBD1 (5 bases). The CDR3 consists of 17 residues. The germline V and J ends were trimmed by 3 bases and 0 bases, with 18 bases remaining between them. The germline V gene encodes CDR1 LNHDA and CDR2 SQIVND (reference sequence). This CDR3 is CASSMALTASHSYEQYF. The DNA for the CDR3 is TGTGCCAGTAGTATGGCGTTGACAGCATCTCACTCCTACGAGCAGTACTTC.

The chain is built from TRBV6-6 and TRBJ1-5; 8 nucleotides line up with TRBD1. This CDR3 comprises 16 residues. The V gene end was trimmed by 6 bases and the J gene end by 4 bases; junction bases not matched to a gene: 11. Germline V gene sequence: CDR1 MNHNY, CDR2 SVGAGI (reference sequence). The CDR3 DNA reads as TGTGCCAGCAGGAAAAATACGGACAGGGAAAATCAGCCCCAGCATTTT. The encoded protein is CASRKNTDRENQPQHF.

The gene calls are TRBV2 and TRBJ1-5; TRBD1 aligns across 7 bases. Unmatched junction bases numbered 4, after V lost 2 bases and J lost 3 bases. There are 15 residues in the CDR3. Germline CDR1 reads SNHLY; CDR2 reads FYNNEI. The CDR3 sequence: CASSEQGGNNQPQHF. The CDR3 DNA reads as TGTGCCAGCAGTGAACAGGGGGGAAACAATCAGCCCCAGCATTTT.